Presented here are 30 T cell receptor beta chains from one specimen sequenced in a study of CD8 T cells in Susac syndrome. The authors reverse transcribed 0.5 to 1 ug RNA with random hexamers. TCRdb re-called the immunoSEQ multiplex PCR reads through MiXCR, storing one row per CDR3 protein. The sample carries some 110,000 distinct CDR3 sequences, 90% to 95% recorded once. Source material: CD4+ T cells from PBMCs. All receptors derive from a human donor with multiple sclerosis.

The rearrangement joins TRBV25-1 to TRBJ2-5; 10 bases align to TRBD2. Germline V gives CDR1 MGHDK, CDR2 SYGVNS. The CDR3 totals 16 residues. V was clipped by 5 bases and J by 3 bases; unmatched bases: 9. CDR3 DNA: TGTGCCAGCAGTACGGGAAGCGGGGGGGTTGAAGAGACCCAGTACTTC. Its protein is CASSTGSGGVEETQYF. Full variable domain (outside the CDR3, taken from reference TRBV25-1 and TRBJ2-5): EADIYQTPRYLVIGTGKKITLECSQTMGHDKMYWYQQDPGMELHLIHYSYGVNSTEKGDLSSESTVSRIRTEHFPLTLESARPSHTSQYLCASSTGSGGVEETQYFGPGTRLLVL.

The chain has TRBV12-3 or TRBV12-4 and TRBJ2-7; D possibly corresponds to TRBD2 (6 bases). The CDR3 is 14 residues long. The V end was cut by 5 bases, the J end by 1 base, with 12 bases between. For the CDR3, the DNA is TGTGCCAGCAGTAGCACGGGAGCTTCCTACGAGCAGTACTTC. It encodes CASSSTGASYEQYF.

V and J are TRBV28 and TRBJ2-1, with TRBD2 matching 10 bases. Germline V gene sequence: CDR1 MDHEN, CDR2 SYDVKM. CDR3 length: 15 residues. V dropped 6 bases and J dropped 2; count of bases not matched to a gene: 4. In DNA, the CDR3 is TGTGCCAGCAGACGAGCGGGGGGGCCCTACAATGAGCAGTTCTTC. This encodes CASRRAGGPYNEQFF.

The rearrangement links TRBV2 to TRBJ1-2; TRBD1 agrees at 7 bases. The CDR3 spans 16 residues. Germline-derived CDR1 and CDR2 are SNHLY and FYNNEI. V lost 6 bases, J lost 2 bases, and 12 bases stayed unmatched. Here the CDR3 DNA reads TGTGCCAGCAGCCTTCTAACAGGGGAGGCGAACTATGGCTACACCTTC. This gives the protein CASSLLTGEANYGYTF.

The chain uses TRBV6-2 or TRBV6-3 and TRBJ1-1, with D tentatively TRBD1 (6 bases). Trimming left V 10 bases short and J 6 bases short, with 15 bases between. The germline V gene has CDR1 MNHEY and CDR2 SVGEGT. The length of the CDR3 is 12 residues. CDR3 nucleotides: TGTGCCACCCAGCAGGGGTTCGCTGAAGCTTTCTTT. This codes for CATQQGFAEAFF.

This chain connects TRBV12-3 or TRBV12-4 to TRBJ1-2; D is unresolved. The CDR3 runs 17 residues. The V gene lost 1 base and the J gene lost 4 bases, with 19 bases spanning the gap. For the CDR3, the DNA is TGTGCCAGCAGTTTAGGGCCTCCTTACCTCCTAGGCTATGGCTACACCTTC. This gives the protein CASSLGPPYLLGYGYTF.

The V gene is TRBV20-1, the J gene TRBJ2-6; D is uncertain. Trimming left V 4 bases short and J 4 bases short, with 8 bases between. Germline CDR1 DFQATT, CDR2 SNEGSKA (reference sequence). There are 13 residues in the CDR3. Written as DNA, the CDR3 is TGCAGTGCTACAGGTAACGGGGCCAACGTCCTGACTTTC. Amino acid sequence: CSATGNGANVLTF.

Remarks on this clonotype: One junction end disagrees with the germline gene, perhaps due to a read error. The chain joins TRBV28 to TRBJ1-2; TRBD1 is a possible D gene (5 bases). The CDR3 has 12 residues. In germline, CDR1 is MDHEN, CDR2 SYDVKM. CDR3 in DNA: TGTGCCAGCAGGTCCCAATCAGGGATCCAATCCTTC. Translated, it gives CASRSQSGIQSF.

This CDR3 is CAISGLGEGGYTF. CDR3 DNA: TGTGCCATCAGTGGGTTGGGGGAAGGAGGCTACACCTTC. The chain recombines TRBV10-3 with TRBJ1-2; a possible D gene is TRBD1 (5 bases). V was shortened by 4 bases and J by 8 bases, with 14 bases between the two germline ends. Germline lookup yields CDR1 ENHRY and CDR2 SYGVKD. The CDR3 has 13 amino acids.

This chain links TRBV28 with TRBJ2-1; D unresolved. The CDR3 totals 14 residues. V lost 7 bases to trimming and J lost 1 base, with 11 bases between them. The germline gives CDR1 MDHEN, CDR2 SYDVKM. The CDR3 DNA follows: TGTGCCAGCATTGGGCCTATTTCCTACAATGAGCAGTTCTTC. This gives the protein CASIGPISYNEQFF.

For this clonotype: The junction differs from germline at one of its ends, possibly a read error. The chain couples TRBV7-3 to TRBJ1-1; 7 bases are a match to TRBD1. Germline CDR1 reads SGHTA; CDR2 reads FQGTGA. The CDR3 is 13 amino acids. For the CDR3, the DNA is TGTGCCAGCATCTTAAACAGGGGTAGGGAAGCTTTCTTT. This translates into CASILNRGREAFF.

This chain connects TRBV30 to TRBJ2-7; 10 positions agree with TRBD1. With V trimmed by 5 bases and J by 2 bases, 6 bases remained unmatched. Germline CDR1 and CDR2: GTSNPN and SVGIG (reference sequence). The CDR3 spans 14 residues. For the CDR3, the DNA is TGTGCCTGGGTCCGGGACAGGGGTCCCTACGAGCAGTACTTC. Translating gives CAWVRDRGPYEQYF.

The rearrangement joins TRBV5-1 to TRBJ2-3; either TRBD1 or TRBD2 may fit D (5 bases each). CDR3 length: 15 amino acids. The germline gives CDR1 SGHRS, CDR2 YFSETQ. Trimming cost V 4 bases and J 5 bases, with 17 bases left between them. The CDR3 coding sequence is TGCGCCAGCAGCCCCATAGGGGACCGAGGAGATACGCAGTATTTT. This codes for CASSPIGDRGDTQYF.

The chain is built from TRBV7-9 and TRBJ2-2; D not certain. CDR1 SEHNR and CDR2 FQNEAQ come from the germline V gene (reference sequence). V shed 6 bases and J shed 1 base, with 12 bases lying between them. This CDR3 contains 15 residues. CDR3 coding DNA: TGTGCCAGCAGGGATGTTCCCCGGAACACCGGGGAGCTGTTTTTT. Protein product: CASRDVPRNTGELFF.

The rearrangement uses TRBV12-3 or TRBV12-4 and TRBJ1-5; maybe TRBD1 (6 bases). V was pared by 6 bases and J by 3 bases, with 12 bases between. The CDR3 covers 14 residues. This chain's CDR3 is CASRLQGDNQPQHF. The CDR3 DNA reads TGTGCCAGCAGACTACAGGGAGACAATCAGCCCCAGCATTTT.

This chain joins TRBV4-1 and TRBJ2-5; 7 bases agree with TRBD1. V trimming: 3 bases; J trimming: 2 bases; junction bases outside the gene matches: 9. Germline CDR1 reads MGHRA; CDR2 reads YSYEKL. The length of the CDR3 is 16 residues. The CDR3 DNA sequence: TGCGCCAGCAGCCATCCCGCCCGGGACAGACAAGAGACCCAGTACTTC. This codes for CASSHPARDRQETQYF.

The chain employs TRBV3-1 and TRBJ1-1, with 8 nucleotides matching TRBD1. Per germline, CDR1 LGHDT and CDR2 YNNKEL (reference sequence). V gave up 0 bases and J gave up 12 bases; unmatched junction bases: 6. CDR3 length: 13 residues. CDR3: CASSQELRTGSFF. DNA of the CDR3: TGTGCCAGCAGCCAAGAACTAAGGACAGGGTCTTTCTTT.

The chain employs TRBV7-9 and TRBJ2-5; TRBD1 might be the D (6 bases). This CDR3 is 13 amino acids long. V lost 3 bases and J lost 9, with 14 bases in between. In germline, CDR1 is SEHNR, CDR2 FQNEAQ (reference sequence). The CDR3 DNA is TGTGCCAGCAGCTTTTCGGGACATCCTTCCCAGTACTTC. Protein: CASSFSGHPSQYF.

The chain couples TRBV20-1 to TRBJ1-3, with a weak D call TRBD1 (5 bases). CDR1 and CDR2 from the germline V gene are DFQATT and SNEGSKA (reference sequence). Between the trimmed V and J ends, which lost 3 bases and 0 bases, there was a span of 6 bases. There are 13 residues in the CDR3. CDR3 DNA sequence: TGCAGTGCTAGGCAGGGCTCTGGAAACACCATATATTTT. This codes for CSARQGSGNTIYF.

The rearrangement links TRBV30 to TRBJ1-1; no firm D call. There are 15 residues in the CDR3. Trimming pared 7 bases from V and 1 base from J, leaving 19 bases between. Germline CDR1 GTSNPN, CDR2 SVGIG (reference sequence). The CDR3 coding sequence is TGTGCCTCGAGGCGGACGGACTTGGGGAACACTGAAGCTTTCTTT. Translated, it gives CASRRTDLGNTEAFF. Full variable domain (missing parts from reference TRBV30 and TRBJ1-1): SQTIHQWPATLVQPVGSPLSLECTVEGTSNPNLYWYRQAAGRGLQLLFYSVGIGQISSEVPQNLSASRPQDRQFILSSKKLLLSDSGFYLCASRRTDLGNTEAFFGQGTRLTVV.

The chain links TRBV19 to TRBJ1-1; a possible D gene is TRBD1 (6 bases). V was clipped by 3 bases and J by 4 bases, with 12 bases between them. This CDR3 is built from 14 residues. Germline assignment: CDR1 LNHDA and CDR2 SQIVND (reference sequence). The CDR3 coding sequence is TGTGCCAGTAGTATTGGGGGGCAGGGCACTGAAGCTTTCTTT. This codes for CASSIGGQGTEAFF. Supplemented by reference TRBV19 and TRBJ1-1, the full variable domain reads DGGITQSPKYLFRKEGQNVTLSCEQNLNHDAMYWYRQDPGQGLRLIYYSQIVNDFQKGDIAEGYSVSREKKESFPLTVTSAQKNPTAFYLCASSIGGQGTEAFFGQGTRLTVV.

This clonotype was seen only once. This chain connects TRBV6-2 or TRBV6-3 to TRBJ2-3; TRBD2 is a possible D gene (6 bases). V lost 4 bases to trimming and J lost 0 bases, with 11 bases between them. Germline-derived CDR1 and CDR2 are MNHEY and SVGEGT. The CDR3 has 15 amino acids. CDR3 protein: CASSWLAPSTDTQYF. CDR3 sequence (DNA): TGTGCCAGCAGTTGGCTAGCGCCTAGCACAGATACGCAGTATTTT.

Here the CDR3 DNA reads TGTGCCAGCAGCACCAGACAGCTTAACTATGGCTACACCTTC. Protein: CASSTRQLNYGYTF. The chain combines TRBV7-2 with TRBJ1-2; D is perhaps TRBD1 (5 bases). V lost 5 bases, J lost 1 base, and 11 bases lay in between. This CDR3 is built from 14 residues. CDR1 is SGHTA, CDR2 FQGNSA, per germline.

The J gene is TRBJ2-7, the V gene TRBV6-5; 8 bases agree with TRBD1. The germline gives CDR1 MNHEY, CDR2 SVGAGI. The CDR3 contains 17 residues. V trimming: 4 bases; J trimming: 2 bases; junction bases outside the gene matches: 13. The DNA of the CDR3 is TGTGCCAGCAGTTCGACAAGGGCCGGACAGGGAGCCTACGAGCAGTACTTC. It translates to CASSSTRAGQGAYEQYF.

The rearrangement uses TRBV6-5 and TRBJ2-7; perhaps TRBD1 as D (5 bases). The CDR3 length is 16 residues. The germline V and J ends were trimmed by 2 bases and 3 bases, with 17 bases remaining between them. Looked up from germline, CDR1 is MNHEY and CDR2 is SVGAGI. The CDR3 DNA reads as TGTGCCAGCAGTTACGGGAAAGGGGTGGCGAACTACGAGCAGTACTTC. Its translation: CASSYGKGVANYEQYF.

This rearrangement joins TRBV3-1 to TRBJ1-4; the D is unclear. The CDR3 has 14 residues. The V end was cut by 0 bases, the J end by 8 bases, with 10 bases between. From germline, CDR1 is LGHDT and CDR2 YNNKEL (reference sequence). The CDR3 DNA reads TGTGCCAGCAGCCAAGAGGACGGAGAAGAAAAACTGTTTTTT. Its translation: CASSQEDGEEKLFF.

V and J are TRBV9 and TRBJ1-4; 7 nucleotides align to TRBD1. The germline V gene encodes CDR1 SGDLS and CDR2 YYNGEE. Germline trimming cut 1 base from V and 5 bases from J; bases unmatched to any gene: 11. The CDR3 loop spans 17 amino acids. CDR3 nucleotides: TGTGCCAGCAGCGTATCGATCGGGGGACAGCCAAATGAAAAACTGTTTTTT. Protein product: CASSVSIGGQPNEKLFF.

The chain links TRBV7-9 to TRBJ2-5; D is perhaps TRBD1 (6 bases). Germline assignment: CDR1 SEHNR and CDR2 FQNEAQ (reference sequence). The CDR3 totals 14 residues. V gave up 5 bases and J gave up 1 base, with 11 bases separating them. In DNA, the CDR3 is TGTGCCAGCAGCCGGCGGACAGCCCAAGAGACCCAGTACTTC. Translated, it gives CASSRRTAQETQYF. The whole variable domain, remainder taken from reference TRBV7-9 and TRBJ2-5, is DTGVSQNPRHKITKRGQNVTFRCDPISEHNRLYWYRQTLGQGPEFLTYFQNEAQLEKSRLLSDRFSAERPKGSFSTLEIQRTEQGDSAMYLCASSRRTAQETQYFGPGTRLLVL.

V and J are TRBV20-1 and TRBJ1-1, with D maybe TRBD1 (6 bases). V was cut by 0 bases and J by 0 bases, with 11 bases left in between. The CDR3 loop spans 15 amino acids. In germline, CDR1 is DFQATT, CDR2 SNEGSKA (reference sequence). The CDR3 loop reads CSAREGHRMNTEAFF. The DNA for the CDR3 is TGCAGTGCTAGAGAGGGACACCGGATGAACACTGAAGCTTTCTTT.

V gene TRBV2 combines with J gene TRBJ2-5, with 9 bases aligning to TRBD1. Looked up from germline, CDR1 is SNHLY and CDR2 is FYNNEI. The CDR3 length is 16 residues. Trimming cost V 6 bases and J 3 bases; bases outside gene matches: 11. The CDR3 protein is CASRYLTGGPEETQYF. CDR3 nucleotides: TGTGCCAGCAGGTACCTGACAGGGGGACCCGAAGAGACCCAGTACTTC.